These 20 T cell receptor beta chains share one sample of origin, sequenced in a study of cytomegalovirus exposure and HLA in healthy donors. A multiplex PCR was run with 60 Vbeta primers and 13 Jbeta primers. Profiling relied on immunoSEQ multiplex PCR, and the TCRdb table lists in-frame clones only, not all of them. The sample has about 120,000 clones; over 65% are singletons. Specimen: PBMCs. The origin of the receptors is a woman aged 40-49 years in good health and CMV-seropositive.

The V gene is TRBV6-1, the J gene TRBJ2-7; D is undetermined. The V gene lost 2 bases and the J gene lost 2 bases, with 13 bases spanning the gap. The CDR3 runs 15 residues. Germline CDR1 reads MNHNS; CDR2 reads SASEGT. CDR3 loop: CASSENPREPYEQYF. CDR3 DNA sequence: TGTGCCAGCAGTGAAAACCCTAGAGAACCCTACGAGCAGTACTTC.

The chain links TRBV15 to TRBJ1-3, with TRBD1 as a possible D gene (5 bases). V lost 0 bases to trimming and J lost 4 bases, with 10 bases between them. CDR3 length: 15 amino acids. The germline V gene encodes CDR1 LNHNV and CDR2 YYDKDF (reference sequence). The DNA of the CDR3 is TGTGCCACCAGCAGAGAAGGGGATAACGGAAACACCATATATTTT. Translated, it gives CATSREGDNGNTIYF.

The chain couples TRBV2 to TRBJ1-5; no clear D. The germline CDR1 and CDR2 sequences are SNHLY and FYNNEI. This CDR3 contains 14 residues. V was cut by 4 bases and J by 7 bases, with 14 bases left in between. CDR3 in amino acids: CASSVTGLGQPQHF. The CDR3 nucleotides read TGTGCCAGCAGTGTCACGGGGTTAGGGCAGCCCCAGCATTTT. The variable domain in full, with the rest retrieved from reference TRBV2 and TRBJ1-5, is EPEVTQTPSHQVTQMGQEVILRCVPISNHLYFYWYRQILGQKVEFLVSFYNNEISEKSEIFDDQFSVERPDGSNFTLKIRSTKLEDSAMYFCASSVTGLGQPQHFGDGTRLSIL.

This clone was seen once. This chain connects TRBV6-4 to TRBJ2-2; the D gene is possibly TRBD1 (5 bases). CDR1 and CDR2 (germline): MRHNA, SNTAGT. The CDR3 extends over 15 amino acids. V lost 0 bases, J lost 2 bases, and 7 bases lay in between. The CDR3 nucleotides read TGTGCCAGCAGTGACTCGACAGTTAACACCGGGGAGCTGTTTTTT. This gives the protein CASSDSTVNTGELFF.

The V call is TRBV11-3, the J call TRBJ1-1; 7 bases are shared with TRBD1. CDR3 length: 15 amino acids. The germline V gene encodes CDR1 SGHNT and CDR2 YENEEA. Trimming cost V 4 bases and J 3 bases; bases outside gene matches: 8. This CDR3 is CASSCTGVGYTEAFF. CDR3 DNA: TGTGCCAGCAGCTGTACAGGGGTCGGATACACTGAAGCTTTCTTT.

The CDR3 nucleotides read TGTGCCAGCAGTGAAGCGCTAAGAGGTACTGAAGCTTTCTTT. Protein: CASSEALRGTEAFF. The chain joins TRBV2 to TRBJ1-1; unclear D gene. CDR1 is SNHLY, CDR2 FYNNEI, per germline. Trimming took off 0 bases at V and 5 bases at J, with 10 bases between the two ends. The CDR3 is made up of 14 amino acids.

The V and J genes are TRBV11-2 and TRBJ2-3, with no clear D. The CDR3 consists of 16 residues. Germline CDR1 SGHAT, CDR2 FQNNGV. The ends were cut back, 1 base at V and 2 bases at J, with 13 bases in the middle. The CDR3 region has the DNA TGTGCCAGCAGCTTAGGAGGTGGCTCCCTCACAGATACGCAGTATTTT. This gives the protein CASSLGGGSLTDTQYF.

The chain carries TRBV4-2 and TRBJ2-5; D gene unclear. TRBJ2-7 explains the end of the DNA better; the J call may be wrong. From germline, CDR1 is LGHNA and CDR2 YNFKEQ. This CDR3 is 12 amino acids long. The CDR3 bases are TGTGCCAGCAGCCACACCTCCTACGAGCAGTACTTC. This translates into CASSHTSYEQYF.

The chain links TRBV7-9 to TRBJ2-1; D perhaps matches TRBD2 (7 bases). V lost 2 bases, J lost 6 bases, and 14 bases lay in between. The CDR3 covers 15 residues. Germline CDR1 and CDR2: SEHNR and FQNEAQ (reference sequence). The CDR3 loop is CASSLRGGPPNEQFF. CDR3 in DNA: TGTGCCAGCAGCTTAAGGGGGGGGCCCCCCAATGAGCAGTTCTTC.

This chain joins TRBV9 and TRBJ2-1, with TRBD2 matching over 8 bases. Germline V gene lookup returns CDR1 SGDLS and CDR2 YYNGEE. This CDR3 has 18 residues. Losses at the gene ends were 4 bases for V and 2 bases for J; bases not matched to a gene: 14. CDR3 DNA: TGTGCCAGCAGCCCTGGAGCGGGGGCGGGAGTAACCTACAATGAGCAGTTCTTC. It translates to CASSPGAGAGVTYNEQFF.

As DNA, the CDR3 is TGTGCCAGCAGCAGGACTAGCGGGAGTTTTTCCTACAATGAGCAGTTCTTC. This codes for CASSRTSGSFSYNEQFF. The chain joins TRBV5-4 to TRBJ2-1; 13 bases match TRBD2. The CDR3 covers 17 residues. CDR1 is SGHNT and CDR2 is YYREEE in the germline V gene (reference sequence). The ends lost 4 bases at V and 1 base at J; junction bases unmatched: 5.

The chain is built from TRBV7-9 and TRBJ2-5; D perhaps matches TRBD1 (6 bases). CDR3 length: 15 amino acids. Germline values: CDR1 SEHNR, CDR2 FQNEAQ (reference sequence). V shed 5 bases and J shed 5 bases, with 18 bases lying between them. CDR3 DNA: TGTGCCAGCAGCCTGGCGTTAGGGGGTGGTGAGACCCAGTACTTC. It specifies CASSLALGGGETQYF.

This rearrangement joins TRBV19 to TRBJ2-5; 7 bases fit TRBD2. Trimming removed 5 bases from V and 2 bases from J; junction bases left unmatched: 5. There are 14 residues in the CDR3. The germline CDR1 and CDR2 sequences are LNHDA and SQIVND (reference sequence). The CDR3 DNA is TGTGCCAGTAGTCTGGCGGGAGTTCAAGAGACCCAGTACTTC. Its protein product is CASSLAGVQETQYF.

Regarding this clone: Germline is not matched at one junction end, which may reflect a read error. The chain joins TRBV19 to TRBJ1-4, with 9 bases matching TRBD1. The CDR3 spans 14 residues. The germline gives CDR1 LNHDA, CDR2 SQIVND (reference sequence). For the CDR3, the DNA is TGTGCCAGTAGCTCTTATCAGGGGACAGGGACGACCCTCTTT. Translated: CASSSYQGTGTTLF.

The J gene is TRBJ2-7, the V gene TRBV6-1; a weak D match, TRBD2 (5 bases). CDR3 length: 15 amino acids. Trimming removed 9 bases at V and 2 bases at J, with 20 bases between. The germline V gene has CDR1 MNHNS and CDR2 SASEGT. CDR3 loop: CASSGSSQPTYEQYF. CDR3 coding DNA: TGTGCCAGTTCGGGGTCATCACAGCCCACCTACGAGCAGTACTTC.

The chain has TRBV7-9 and TRBJ2-7; 10 bases are shared with TRBD1. The CDR3 runs 15 residues. The germline gives CDR1 SEHNR, CDR2 FQNEAQ (reference sequence). With V trimmed by 0 bases and J by 5 bases, 4 bases remained unmatched. The CDR3 region is CASSLALGTGDEQYF. CDR3 DNA sequence: TGTGCCAGCAGCTTAGCGTTGGGGACAGGGGACGAGCAGTACTTC. The full variable domain, its missing parts supplied by reference TRBV7-9 and TRBJ2-7, is DTGVSQNPRHKITKRGQNVTFRCDPISEHNRLYWYRQTLGQGPEFLTYFQNEAQLEKSRLLSDRFSAERPKGSFSTLEIQRTEQGDSAMYLCASSLALGTGDEQYFGPGTRLTVT.

The CDR3 nucleotides read TGTGCCAGCAGCTTAGGGACAGGTATCACTGAAGCTTTCTTT. Its translation is CASSLGTGITEAFF. The rearrangement joins TRBV7-9 to TRBJ1-1, with TRBD1 matching 7 bases. The length of the CDR3 is 14 residues. Germline trimming cut 1 base from V and 4 bases from J; bases unmatched to any gene: 3. Germline values: CDR1 SEHNR, CDR2 FQNEAQ (reference sequence). The full variable domain, in which reference TRBV7-9 and TRBJ1-1 provide the parts outside the CDR3, is DTGVSQNPRHKITKRGQNVTFRCDPISEHNRLYWYRQTLGQGPEFLTYFQNEAQLEKSRLLSDRFSAERPKGSFSTLEIQRTEQGDSAMYLCASSLGTGITEAFFGQGTRLTVV.

The CDR3, as DNA: TGTGCCAGCAGCTTAGATCTAAACACTGAAGCTTTCTTT. Translating gives CASSLDLNTEAFF. This rearrangement joins TRBV11-2 to TRBJ1-1; unclear D gene. This CDR3 contains 13 residues. The V gene's germline CDR1 is SGHAT and CDR2 FQNNGV. V lost 0 bases and J 2 bases, leaving 4 bases between the germline ends.

The chain carries TRBV9 and TRBJ1-5; perhaps TRBD1 as D (5 bases). The CDR3 consists of 15 residues. Deletions cut 3 bases from V and 1 base from J, with 11 bases between. CDR1 SGDLS and CDR2 YYNGEE come from the germline V gene. As DNA, the CDR3 is TGTGCCAGCAGCGAAGGGGAGGGGAGCAATCAGCCCCAGCATTTT. It codes for CASSEGEGSNQPQHF.

In this sample, this clone turned up a few times. The chain links TRBV11-3 to TRBJ2-3, with D unclear. V gave up 5 bases and J gave up 4 bases, with 13 bases separating them. The CDR3 length is 14 residues. CDR1 and CDR2 from the germline V gene are SGHNT and YENEEA. The CDR3 region is CASSTPGSPDTQYF. The CDR3 nucleotides are TGTGCCAGCAGCACTCCAGGCTCTCCAGATACGCAGTATTTT.